These 2 T cell receptor beta chains were sequenced from one sample in a study of molecular identifiers for immune sequencing clone quantification. TCRdb re-called the PCR reads through MiXCR, storing one row per CDR3 protein. The repertoire includes around 300,000 distinct CDR3 sequences, roughly 24% of them detected once, and approximately 0.74% sits in the top ten. The sequenced sample consisted of naive CD8+ T cells from blood, with Jurkat cell RNA spiked in. Subset indicated: FACS-sorted CD8+CD4-CCR7+CD45RA+ naive T cells. Receptors originate from a human donor in good health. Some libraries in this study had Jurkat cell RNA spiked in.

The table lists this clonotype with many counts. V usage is TRBV4-3 and J usage is TRBJ2-6; D uncertain. The germline gives CDR1 LGHNA, CDR2 YSLEER. Between the trimmed V and J ends, which lost 4 bases and 3 bases, there was a span of 16 bases. CDR3 length: 17 amino acids. This CDR3 is CASSPADFLNGANVLTF. The DNA for the CDR3 is TGCGCCAGCAGCCCGGCAGACTTTCTTAATGGGGCCAACGTCCTGACTTTC.

V gene TRBV19 combines with J gene TRBJ2-5; the D gene is possibly TRBD1 (6 bases). This CDR3 region has 15 residues. The germline CDR1 and CDR2 sequences are LNHDA and SQIVND (reference sequence). The germline V and J ends were trimmed by 1 base and 1 base, with 10 bases remaining between them. This CDR3 reads CASSIGGGIQETQYF. In DNA, the CDR3 is TGTGCCAGTAGTATAGGAGGGGGAATCCAAGAGACCCAGTACTTC.